This T cell receptor beta chain emerged from a study of cytomegalovirus exposure and HLA in healthy donors. General study findings and limits: Investigators reported 150 to 200 TCR beta chains as tied to cytomegalovirus. Per a later analysis, 15,000 to 20,000 TCR beta sequences showed association with HLA alleles at 0.05 false discovery rate. Information on immune exposure was restricted to one variable (CMV serostatus).

The PCR used 60 Vbeta and 13 Jbeta primers. Assay: immunoSEQ multiplex PCR; the TCRdb copy retains only in-frame clones and omits some. The sample includes some 99,000 clones, around four fifths of them seen just once. The donors gave bone marrow, and they were healthy. On this clone: Its cognate antigen is unknown.

The source of this sequence is a woman between 50 and 59 years old in good health and CMV-seropositive. The sample was PBMCs.

CDR3: CASSPVRGQETQYF. CDR3 sequence (DNA): TGTGCCAGCAGCCCTGTCAGGGGCCAAGAGACCCAGTACTTC. This chain joins TRBV7-2 and TRBJ2-5; TRBD1 is a possible D gene (6 bases). CDR1 SGHTA and CDR2 FQGNSA come from the germline V gene. The CDR3 is 14 amino acids. V lost 5 bases and J lost 1, with 11 bases in between.